This T cell receptor (beta chain) was sequenced for a study of T cell repertoires in cytomegalovirus infection. About the research overall: A matching HLA type, together with CMV infection, was signaled by public TCR beta signatures. Overall study results and limits: In two of eight donors, the top clonotype was HLA-C-restricted CMV-specific. Summed frequency of shared TCR beta families picked out CMV carriers who also had the relevant HLA.

This clonotype was detected ten times or more. Its antigen is undetermined. TCRdb analysed the reads with MiXCR anew, one entry per CDR3 protein. The table records about 740,000 distinct CDR3 sequences, roughly 35% of them present only once. This CDR3 is built from 16 residues. Germline CDR1 is SGHTA and CDR2 is FQGNSA. V shed 5 bases and J shed 0 bases, with 17 bases lying between them. The receptor's source is a human donor in good health (CMV status not recorded). Some clones in this sample may be carry-over from other donors' samples. Sequencing was performed on PBMCs. The rearrangement uses TRBV7-2 and TRBJ2-7, with D unclear. CDR3 loop: CASSLGWNSNSYEQYF. DNA of the CDR3: TGTGCCAGCAGCCTCGGGTGGAACAGTAACTCCTACGAGCAGTACTTC. Filled out from reference TRBV7-2 and TRBJ2-7, the complete variable domain reads GAGVSQSPSNKVTEKGKDVELRCDPISGHTALYWYRQSLGQGLEFLIYFQGNSAPDKSGLPSDRFSAERTGGSVSTLTIQRTQQEDSAVYLCASSLGWNSNSYEQYFGPGTRLTVT.